These 14 T cell receptor beta chains were sequenced from one sample in a study of T cells in Graves' hyperthyroidism and ophthalmopathy. From RNA transcripts, TCR beta CDR3 regions were amplified. In the first-round RT-PCR of the TCR CDR3, the HTBI primer set was used. TCRdb used MiXCR to reprocess the multiplex PCR reads, holding one entry per CDR3 protein. Of 530,000 or so distinct CDR3 sequences listed, more than 15% are singletons. The sequenced material came from blood. All receptors derive from a woman under 30 with Graves' ophthalmopathy.

The V and J genes are TRBV19 and TRBJ2-1; possible D gene TRBD1, 5 bases. CDR1 and CDR2 from the germline V gene are LNHDA and SQIVND (reference sequence). The CDR3 extends over 13 amino acids. V lost 3 bases and J lost 14, with 17 bases in between. CDR3 in amino acids: CASSIRWGREEFF. The CDR3 DNA reads as TGTGCCAGTAGTATCCGTTGGGGCAGGGAAGAGTTCTTC.

The chain is built from TRBV30 and TRBJ2-6; D not resolved. In germline, CDR1 is GTSNPN, CDR2 SVGIG (reference sequence). This CDR3 region has 14 residues. V lost 0 bases, J lost 1 base, and 4 bases lay in between. In nucleotides, the CDR3 is TGTGCCTGGAGTGTAAAGTCTGGGGCCAACGTCCTGACTTTC. Protein product: CAWSVKSGANVLTF.

This clonotype was counted at least ten times. The rearrangement uses TRBV11-2 and TRBJ2-1; D is perhaps TRBD1 (5 bases). The ends were cut back, 0 bases at V and 6 bases at J, with 12 bases in the middle. The CDR3 covers 15 residues. CDR1 and CDR2 (germline): SGHAT, FQNNGV. The CDR3 coding sequence is TGTGCCAGCAGCTTAGATTGGCAGGGAACCAATGAGCAGTTCTTC. This encodes CASSLDWQGTNEQFF. The whole variable domain, filled in from reference TRBV11-2 and TRBJ2-1, reads EAGVAQSPRYKIIEKRQSVAFWCNPISGHATLYWYQQILGQGPKLLIQFQNNGVVDDSQLPKDRFSAERLKGVDSTLKIQPAKLEDSAVYLCASSLDWQGTNEQFFGPGTRLTVL.

Ten or more counts support this clonotype. V gene TRBV7-6 combines with J gene TRBJ2-7, with 9 bases that match TRBD2. Germline CDR1 is SGHVS and CDR2 is FNYEAQ. V gave up 6 bases and J gave up 4 bases; unmatched junction bases: 10. The CDR3 is 15 residues long. CDR3 nucleotides: TGTGCCAGCAGTGAAGGGGGCGGGAGGGAGTACGAGCAGTACTTC. This codes for CASSEGGGREYEQYF.

The table lists this clonotype with a few counts. This chain uses TRBV27 with TRBJ2-7; D possibly uses TRBD1 or TRBD2 (5 bases each). Trimming removed 4 bases from V and 3 bases from J, with 16 bases in between. Germline loops: CDR1 MNHEY, CDR2 SMNVEV (reference sequence). CDR3 size: 15 residues. The CDR3 is CASSSDRDGDYEQYF. The CDR3 DNA reads as TGTGCCAGCAGTTCAGACCGGGACGGAGACTACGAGCAGTACTTC.

This clonotype was seen at least ten times. J is TRBJ1-1 and V is TRBV28, with unresolved D. The CDR3 consists of 13 residues. In germline, CDR1 is MDHEN, CDR2 SYDVKM. V was trimmed by 8 bases and J by 5 bases, leaving 15 bases between them. The CDR3 sequence: CASGESGKTEAFF. The DNA for the CDR3 is TGTGCCAGCGGGGAGTCGGGAAAGACTGAAGCTTTCTTT.

The chain recombines TRBV4-1 with TRBJ1-3, with 9 nucleotides matching TRBD1. The CDR3 extends over 18 amino acids. The V and J ends lost 0 bases and 4 bases, in that order; junction bases with no gene match: 10. CDR1 and CDR2 (germline): MGHRA, YSYEKL. CDR3 DNA: TGCGCCAGCAGCCAAGATCCCTCCACAGGGGGCGGGGGAAACACCATATATTTT. Translating it yields CASSQDPSTGGGGNTIYF.

CDR3 DNA: TGTGCCAGCGGCACTCACCAGGGGGTAGGGGATCAGCCCCAGCATTTT. It yields the protein CASGTHQGVGDQPQHF. J is TRBJ1-5 and V is TRBV7-8, with TRBD1 identical over 7 bases. The germline CDR1 and CDR2 sequences are SGHVS and FQNEAQ. The CDR3 is made up of 16 amino acids. V trimming: 8 bases; J trimming: 5 bases; junction bases outside the gene matches: 15.

The table lists this clonotype with many counts. This chain uses TRBV4-1 with TRBJ2-3; tentative D call: TRBD2 (5 bases). V was shortened by 0 bases and J by 6 bases, with 19 bases between the two germline ends. The CDR3 has 17 amino acids. CDR1 MGHRA and CDR2 YSYEKL come from the germline V gene. The DNA of the CDR3 is TGCGCCAGCAGCCAAGATGAGGGAACTAATCACCCCGATACGCAGTATTTT. Its protein product is CASSQDEGTNHPDTQYF.

This clonotype was detected a few times. The chain is built from TRBV28 and TRBJ1-3, with 7 nucleotides matching TRBD1. Trimming at V came to 6 bases and at J to 4 bases, leaving 6 bases not matched to a gene. CDR1 and CDR2 (germline): MDHEN, SYDVKM. CDR3 length: 14 residues. For the CDR3, the DNA is TGTGCCAGCAGAACAGGGGTTTGGGGAAACACCATATATTTT. Translation: CASRTGVWGNTIYF.

This clonotype was seen ten or more times. This chain connects TRBV11-3 to TRBJ2-3; a possible D gene is TRBD1 (5 bases). Trimming cost V 5 bases and J 2 bases, with 17 bases left between them. The CDR3 extends over 16 amino acids. The germline V gene encodes CDR1 SGHNT and CDR2 YENEEA. As DNA, the CDR3 is TGTGCCAGCAGCCTTAGCACAGGATACAACACAGATACGCAGTATTTT. Amino acids: CASSLSTGYNTDTQYF.

A word on this clonotype: This may come from a read error, since a much larger clone is one base off. Here the CDR3 omits its conserved ending phenylalanine or tryptophan, so a read error is the likely source. The V call is TRBV9, the J call TRBJ1-1; no definite D call. The germline V and J ends were trimmed by 0 bases and 0 bases, with 12 bases remaining between them. This CDR3 is built from 16 residues. Germline assignment: CDR1 SGDLS and CDR2 YYNGEE. CDR3 amino acids: CASSVANAGMNTEAFL. CDR3 DNA sequence: TGTGCCAGCAGCGTAGCCAATGCGGGCATGAACACTGAAGCTTTCCTT.

This clonotype was observed a handful of times. The V and J genes are TRBV12-3 or TRBV12-4 and TRBJ2-1, with 9 positions matching TRBD1. The CDR3 is made up of 16 amino acids. J was trimmed by 4 bases and V by 6 bases; bases with no gene match: 10. The CDR3 sequence: CASSNPDRGDYNEQFF. The CDR3 coding sequence is TGTGCCAGCAGCAACCCAGACAGGGGGGATTACAATGAGCAGTTCTTC.

This clonotype was seen just once. A much larger clone lies a single base off, so this may be a read error. The genes are TRBV7-9 and TRBJ1-6; D gene ambiguous. Germline CDR1 SEHNR, CDR2 FQNEAQ (reference sequence). The CDR3 consists of 16 residues. The CDR3 DNA reads as TGTGCCAGCAGCTCCAGTCCGAACACTGCTAATCCACCCCTCCACTTT. Translation: CASSSSPNTANPPLHF.